This TCR beta chain was retrieved from a study of shared clonotypes between healthy human individuals. Overall study findings and caveats: Generally, naive subsets (rather than memory subsets) showed larger estimated richness.

This clone has just a few counts. The antigen is unknown. Trimming removed 1 base from V and 7 bases from J, with 8 bases in between. The CDR3 extends over 13 amino acids. CDR1 is SGHTA, CDR2 FQGNSA, per germline. Several immunoSEQ plates held equal portions of the genomic DNA taken from each subset. Here immunoSEQ multiplex PCR was the method, and the copy in TCRdb shows in-frame clones only, minus some. The sample contains more than 550,000 clones, over 60% of which appear only once. All of the donors resided in Nashville, Tennessee, and each was a Caucasian adult. The chain joins TRBV7-2 to TRBJ1-5; D is ambiguous. Sample: memory CD4+ T cells sorted from blood. Described subset: CD45RA-negative fraction. The sequence was obtained from a woman aged 25 to 39 in good health. CDR3 bases: TGTGCCAGCAGCTTAGGATTTAAGCAGCCCCAGCATTTT. Translated: CASSLGFKQPQHF.